These 7 T cell receptor beta chains originate from one sample sequenced in a study of T cells in narcolepsy (dated by TCRdb to 2017 to 2018). Library creation used the immunoSEQ multiplex PCR assay. TCRdb's version of the immuneACCESS table is confined to in-frame rearrangements and falls short of the full clone set. An unresolved V gene accounts for under half of the shortfall where checked; the remainder is of unknown origin. The sample data list over 30,000 clones, and about 85% of these were observed just once. Of the sample, 1.5% to 2% falls within the top ten clones. The sample was CD45RA- memory CD4+ T cells from PBMCs. In light of the paper, this sample's cell subset or site label describes: memory T cells sorted ex vivo from peripheral blood. The source of these receptors is a human donor with narcolepsy.

The chain uses TRBV4-2 and TRBJ2-2; 9 bases are shared with TRBD2. Germline V gene lookup returns CDR1 LGHNA and CDR2 YNFKEQ. The V and J ends lost 4 bases and 4 bases, in that order; junction bases with no gene match: 13. The CDR3 loop spans 18 amino acids. This chain's CDR3 is CASSRIVGAGGGTGELFF. DNA for the CDR3: TGTGCCAGCAGCCGAATCGTGGGAGCGGGGGGCGGCACCGGGGAGCTGTTTTTT.

The chain combines TRBV10-2 with TRBJ1-6; D perhaps matches TRBD1 (6 bases). The CDR3 loop spans 15 amino acids. The germline gives CDR1 WSHSY, CDR2 SAAADI. The ends were cut back, 2 bases at V and 6 bases at J, with 11 bases in the middle. CDR3: CASSETGGVNSPLHF. The CDR3 DNA is TGCGCCAGCAGTGAGACGGGGGGCGTTAATTCACCCCTCCACTTT.

J is TRBJ2-7 and V is TRBV9; 8 bases map to TRBD1. Germline trimming cut 4 bases from V and 0 bases from J; bases unmatched to any gene: 3. From germline, CDR1 is SGDLS and CDR2 YYNGEE. This CDR3 has 14 amino acids. The CDR3 here is CASSPGGSSYEQYF. The CDR3 region has the DNA TGTGCCAGCAGCCCAGGGGGCAGCTCCTACGAGCAGTACTTC.

Only one count was recorded for this clone. Sequence at one end of the junction differs from germline and may be a read error. The chain joins TRBV12-5 to TRBJ1-2; no definite D call. The CDR3 has 9 amino acids. In germline, CDR1 is LGHNT, CDR2 FRNRAP. The CDR3 nucleotides read TGTGCTAGTGGTTTAGGGCCAGAGTTC. This codes for CASGLGPEF. Variable domain in full (rest from reference TRBV12-5 and TRBJ1-2): DARVTQTPRHKVTEMGQEVTMRCQPILGHNTVFWYRQTMMQGLELLAYFRNRAPLDDSGMPKDRFSAEMPDATLATLKIQPSEPRDSAVYFCASGLGPEFGSGTRLTVV.

This clone has just one count. This chain links TRBV4-3 with TRBJ1-6; D remains unclear. This CDR3 contains 15 residues. Germline assignment: CDR1 LGHNA and CDR2 YSLEER. Trimming took off 1 base at V and 6 bases at J, with 10 bases between the two ends. The CDR3 sequence is CASSQGSEINSPLHF. As DNA, the CDR3 is TGCGCCAGCAGCCAAGGTTCCGAGATTAATTCACCCCTCCACTTT.

The J gene is TRBJ2-1, the V gene TRBV2; D possibly corresponds to TRBD1 (6 bases). The CDR3 is 13 residues long. With 8 bases removed from V and 5 bases from J, the gap between germline ends came to 13 bases. Germline assignment: CDR1 SNHLY and CDR2 FYNNEI. CDR3 nucleotide sequence: TGTGCCAGCCGCCGGGACACTAACAATGAGCAGTTCTTC. It yields the protein CASRRDTNNEQFF. Drawing the rest from reference TRBV2 and TRBJ2-1, the complete variable domain is EPEVTQTPSHQVTQMGQEVILRCVPISNHLYFYWYRQILGQKVEFLVSFYNNEISEKSEIFDDQFSVERPDGSNFTLKIRSTKLEDSAMYFCASRRDTNNEQFFGPGTRLTVL.

The rearrangement uses TRBV5-1 and TRBJ1-2, with D possibly matching TRBD1 (6 bases). This CDR3 has 14 residues. The V end lost 7 bases, the J end lost 0 bases, and 13 bases lay between the germline ends. Germline V lookup: CDR1 SGHRS, CDR2 YFSETQ. CDR3 loop: CASGQQGPNYGYTF. CDR3 in DNA: TGCGCCAGCGGACAACAGGGACCTAACTATGGCTACACCTTC. Combining the CDR3 with reference TRBV5-1 and TRBJ1-2 gives the whole variable domain KAGVTQTPRYLIKTRGQQVTLSCSPISGHRSVSWYQQTPGQGLQFLFEYFSETQRNKGNFPGRFSGRQFSNSRSEMNVSTLELGDSALYLCASGQQGPNYGYTFGSGTRLTVV.